The 13 T cell receptor beta chains given below trace back to one sample, sequenced in a study of cytomegalovirus exposure and HLA in healthy donors. Assay used: immunoSEQ multiplex PCR; TCRdb lists only in-frame clones, some missing. The table shows over 150,000 clones, with about 90% occurring only once. Material for sequencing was PBMCs. These receptors were obtained from a woman aged 18-29 years in good health and CMV-seropositive.

V gene TRBV11-2 combines with J gene TRBJ2-7; 7 bases match TRBD2. J was trimmed by 5 bases and V by 6 bases; bases with no gene match: 13. CDR1 and CDR2 from the germline V gene are SGHAT and FQNNGV. CDR3 length: 15 amino acids. The CDR3 is CASRAFGGRGDEQYF. The DNA for the CDR3 is TGTGCCAGCAGGGCATTTGGCGGGAGAGGAGACGAGCAGTACTTC.

The chain employs TRBV25-1 and TRBJ2-7; D perhaps matches TRBD2 (5 bases). Trimming pared 5 bases from V and 5 bases from J, leaving 19 bases between. The CDR3 contains 15 residues. The germline gives CDR1 MGHDK, CDR2 SYGVNS. CDR3 DNA sequence: TGTGCCAGCAGTTCCCCCGGGAACCGGGCCCACGAGCAGTACTTC. As protein: CASSSPGNRAHEQYF.

The chain employs TRBV10-3 and TRBJ1-1; 9 nucleotides align to TRBD1. There are 15 residues in the CDR3. CDR1 is ENHRY and CDR2 is SYGVKD in the germline V gene. The V gene end was trimmed by 4 bases and the J gene end by 2 bases; junction bases not matched to a gene: 5. The CDR3, as DNA: TGTGCCATCAGTGGAGGGGACAGGGTCAACACTGAAGCTTTCTTT. Its translation: CAISGGDRVNTEAFF.

V gene TRBV30 combines with J gene TRBJ1-6; D is ambiguous. Germline lookup yields CDR1 GTSNPN and CDR2 SVGIG (reference sequence). This CDR3 is 13 amino acids long. Trimming cost V 2 bases and J 4 bases, with 6 bases left between them. The CDR3 region is CAWSIEYNSPLHF. The CDR3 DNA reads TGTGCCTGGAGTATAGAGTATAATTCACCCCTCCACTTT.

This clone was observed a single time. The J gene is TRBJ2-7, the V gene TRBV6-1; D is undetermined. Germline lookup yields CDR1 MNHNS and CDR2 SASEGT. The CDR3 contains 12 residues. V shed 7 bases and J shed 6 bases, with 13 bases lying between them. The CDR3 coding sequence is TGTGCCAGCACTCGAAGTGGCTTCGAGCAGTACTTC. Translated: CASTRSGFEQYF.

V gene TRBV2 combines with J gene TRBJ2-5, with D perhaps TRBD2 (6 bases). Trimming shortened V by 7 bases and J by 1 base, and 16 bases separated the two germline ends. The CDR3 extends over 15 amino acids. The germline V gene has CDR1 SNHLY and CDR2 FYNNEI. The chain's CDR3 is CASNGGTQPQETQYF. CDR3 nucleotides: TGTGCCAGCAACGGCGGGACCCAACCCCAAGAGACCCAGTACTTC.

The chain recombines TRBV15 with TRBJ2-1, with D unclear. V was trimmed by 0 bases and J by 0 bases, leaving 9 bases between them. CDR3 size: 16 residues. Germline CDR1 reads LNHNV; CDR2 reads YYDKDF (reference sequence). DNA of the CDR3: TGTGCCACCAGCAGAGAGGGCAAGAGCTCCTACAATGAGCAGTTCTTC. Translation gives CATSREGKSSYNEQFF. Based on the CDR3 plus reference TRBV15 and TRBJ2-1, the full variable domain is DAMVIQNPRYQVTQFGKPVTLSCSQTLNHNVMYWYQQKSSQAPKLLFHYYDKDFNNEADTPDNFQSRRPNTSFCFLDIRSPGLGDTAMYLCATSREGKSSYNEQFFGPGTRLTVL.

The chain has TRBV4-2 and TRBJ2-3; the D is unclear. The germline gives CDR1 LGHNA, CDR2 YNFKEQ. There are 16 residues in the CDR3. Deletions cut 1 base from V and 2 bases from J, with 13 bases between. The CDR3 DNA sequence: TGTGCCAGCAGCCAAGGTTCCCGCGGAACCACAGATACGCAGTATTTT. It translates to CASSQGSRGTTDTQYF.

This clone was seen more than once but under ten times. V is TRBV4-2 and J is TRBJ1-1; 11 bases match TRBD1. V was clipped by 1 base and J by 11 bases; unmatched bases: 6. This CDR3 spans 14 amino acids. CDR1 and CDR2 from the germline V gene are LGHNA and YNFKEQ. The CDR3 here is CASSQGGQGARAFF. In nucleotides, the CDR3 is TGTGCCAGCAGCCAAGGCGGACAGGGGGCGCGGGCTTTCTTT.

In nucleotides, the CDR3 is TGTGCCAGCAGGAGGGGACAGGACACCTACGAGCAGTACTTC. Translation gives CASRRGQDTYEQYF. The chain combines TRBV28 with TRBJ2-7; 8 bases match TRBD1. The CDR3 has 14 amino acids. V lost 6 bases and J lost 2; bases outside the gene matches: 6. CDR1 is MDHEN and CDR2 is SYDVKM in the germline V gene.

In this sample, this clone turned up once. The chain has TRBV9 and TRBJ1-1; D might be TRBD1 (5 bases). V was shortened by 0 bases and J by 8 bases, with 20 bases between the two germline ends. This CDR3 contains 16 residues. Germline assignment: CDR1 SGDLS and CDR2 YYNGEE. CDR3 in amino acids: CASSVEPGGGGGEAFF. In DNA form, the CDR3 reads TGTGCCAGCAGCGTAGAACCGGGGGGTGGCGGCGGAGAAGCTTTCTTT. Full variable domain (missing parts from reference TRBV9 and TRBJ1-1): DSGVTQTPKHLITATGQRVTLRCSPRSGDLSVYWYQQSLDQGLQFLIQYYNGEERAKGNILERFSAQQFPDLHSELNLSSLELGDSALYFCASSVEPGGGGGEAFFGQGTRLTVV.

V usage is TRBV4-2 and J usage is TRBJ2-5, with TRBD1 matching over 12 bases. The CDR3 length is 18 residues. Germline V gene sequence: CDR1 LGHNA, CDR2 YNFKEQ. V shed 1 base and J 4 bases; nucleotides not matched to a gene: 10. The CDR3 spells CASSQGGPGQGAGETQYF. The CDR3 region has the DNA TGTGCCAGCAGCCAAGGAGGACCGGGACAGGGGGCGGGAGAGACCCAGTACTTC.

The chain recombines TRBV6-6 with TRBJ1-5; 7 bases fit TRBD1. V shed 8 bases, J shed 2 bases, and the junction held 6 bases outside the gene matches. The CDR3 extends over 14 amino acids. Germline CDR1 reads MNHNY; CDR2 reads SVGAGI (reference sequence). The CDR3, as DNA: TGTGCCAGCCGATCAACAGGGGGCAATCAGCCCCAGCATTTT. This sequence encodes CASRSTGGNQPQHF.